This T cell receptor (beta chain) was recovered during a study of shared clonotypes between healthy human individuals (TCRdb year 2020). Background on the whole study: A couple of women and three men aged 18 to 49 years were included in the cohort. Blood TCR repertoires of roughly five healthy adults were deeply sequenced to estimate repertoire size and the extent of clonotype sharing between individuals. Libraries were prepared and TCR repertoires were sequenced by different laboratories using diverse techniques, in order to increase sequencing depth and limit assay-specific biases. Per donor, leukapheresis produced somewhere between about 0.94 and 9.5 billion PBMCs. For each donor, CD4 naive and CD4 memory were each given three plates, CD8 naive was given two plates, and CD8 memory was given one plate. The investigation overall reported the following: Based on pairwise subsampling, the degree of clonotype sharing among donors was expected to be affected by sequencing depth. Clonotypes shared by all four sorted-subset donors showed higher generation probabilities than non-shared clonotypes. Even with the large sequencing depth, rarefaction of the sorted-subset datasets indicated that sequencing was incomplete. Sampling was restricted to blood, and TCR repertoires in tissue are likely to differ from TCR repertoires in blood. Naive subsets generally had larger estimated clonotype richness than memory subsets. Because the study included only a small number of donors, the genetic and exposure-history diversity represented was limited. Roughly 5.2% of naive CD4, 3.5% of naive CD8, roughly 2.5% of memory CD4, and over 0.35% of memory CD8 clonotypes were shared across several donors.

The donors were healthy, HIV-negative adults with no recently reported acute infections or vaccinations. Only Caucasian adults living in Nashville, Tennessee, USA were represented among the donors. Magnetic negative selection was used to enrich CD4+ T cells, after which naive cells were positively selected on CD45RA and the negative fraction became the memory subset. After blood collection by leukapheresis, PBMCs were isolated using Ficoll-Histopaque density gradient centrifugation and then cryopreserved in the vapor phase of liquid nitrogen. Analytical flow cytometry was used to check the purity and quantity of each magnetically sorted T cell population. From each sorted fraction, genomic DNA was isolated and quantified by UV absorbance on a Nanodrop 2000c. Using the deep immunoSEQ assay, multiplex PCR amplified TCR CDR3 regions from genomic DNA. Genomic DNA extracted from each cell subset was distributed evenly over all wells of several immunoSEQ 96-well plates, and each plate served as one replicate. Each replicate PCR for sorted subsets received about 200 ng genomic DNA, equal to about 29,000 T cell genomes. Purified libraries were measured with a Qubit 3.0 fluorometer, size-checked on a Bioanalyzer 2100, and measured again with the KAPA Library Quantification kit. A separate single-read 150-cycle Illumina NextSeq 550 flow cell was used to sequence each immunoSEQ 96-well plate. As for the authors' bioinformatics: Because the immunoSEQ output included only junctional sequences and no quality scores, the filtering could not be the same as the filtering used for full-length reads. Sequences were annotated with PyIR, a Python wrapper for IgBLAST v1.9, using IMGT germline references to assign V/J genes and CDR3. Any read was removed if the V/J assignment was weak (E-value above 1e-6), the CDR3 was missing, or the read contained stop codons, out-of-frame junctions, or ambiguous translated residues. V3J clonotypes were defined as sequences sharing an identical inferred V gene, J gene, and CDR3 amino acid sequence. To compute the percentage overlap between repertoires, the number of shared unique clonotypes was divided by the size of the smaller repertoire. Repertoire richness was assessed with RTK rarefaction, the Chao1 estimator, and Recon v2.1 estimates of unobserved clonotypes. Generation probabilities were computed with OLGA for all TCRbeta clonotypes obtained by the gDNA method from a handful of donors. TCRdb's version of the immuneACCESS table is confined to in-frame rearrangements and falls short of the full clone set. An unresolved V gene accounts for under half of the shortfall where checked; the remainder is of unknown origin. V and J calls and clone size follow that table, whereas D and trimming were derived from the DNA. A total of 740,000 or so clones appear in this sample, around 73% of them only once. The biggest ten clones account for around 1.8% of the sample.

Comments on this clone: Its antigen remains unidentified. No quality values exist for individual bases; no much larger clone is one base distant.

This sequence originates from a woman under 40 in good health. Input material: memory CD4+ T cells sorted from blood. The cell subset or site label, as the study defines it: CD45RA-negative fraction.

The sequenced DNA: TGTGCCAGCAGTTTATCCCGGGTCCCTGGGAGAGATACGCAGTATTTT. Protein translation: CASSLSRVPGRDTQYF. The rearrangement combines TRBV27 with TRBJ2-3, with a weak D call of TRBD2 (5 bases match). Its CDR3 holds 16 amino acids, cysteine through phenylalanine. Only the CDR3 region is kept as DNA, spanning 48 bases read in frame from base 1. V and J are truncated by 0 bases and 5 bases respectively, leaving an intervening sequence of 15 bases. The germline V gene encodes CDR1 MNHEY and CDR2 SMNVEV (reference sequence).